This TCR beta chain was documented in a study of T cells and copy number aberrations in small-cell lung cancer. Whole-study results and caveats: The study's sample size was small, so findings need validation. Versus adjacent lung, tumor T-cell richness and clonality were lower; density nonsignificantly.

TCRdb's table, derived via immunoSEQ multiplex PCR, lists solely in-frame clones and lacks some. Among about 1,600 clones, 83% were seen once, and the ten largest hold roughly 7.1%. The CDR3 is made up of 11 amino acids. Trimming removed 5 bases from V and 6 bases from J, with 7 bases in between. Germline V lookup: CDR1 MDHEN, CDR2 SYDVKM. Concerning this clone itself: What it binds is not known.

No donor received preoperative chemotherapy or radiotherapy, or immunotherapy before or after surgery. This sequence was found in a man aged 55 to 70 with small cell lung cancer. The chain links TRBV28 to TRBJ2-5, with D uncertain. Sequencing was done on a sample of normal tissue next to the tumor. The CDR3 nucleotides read TGTGCCAGCAGTGTTGAGAAGACCCAGTACTTC. Translated, it gives CASSVEKTQYF.